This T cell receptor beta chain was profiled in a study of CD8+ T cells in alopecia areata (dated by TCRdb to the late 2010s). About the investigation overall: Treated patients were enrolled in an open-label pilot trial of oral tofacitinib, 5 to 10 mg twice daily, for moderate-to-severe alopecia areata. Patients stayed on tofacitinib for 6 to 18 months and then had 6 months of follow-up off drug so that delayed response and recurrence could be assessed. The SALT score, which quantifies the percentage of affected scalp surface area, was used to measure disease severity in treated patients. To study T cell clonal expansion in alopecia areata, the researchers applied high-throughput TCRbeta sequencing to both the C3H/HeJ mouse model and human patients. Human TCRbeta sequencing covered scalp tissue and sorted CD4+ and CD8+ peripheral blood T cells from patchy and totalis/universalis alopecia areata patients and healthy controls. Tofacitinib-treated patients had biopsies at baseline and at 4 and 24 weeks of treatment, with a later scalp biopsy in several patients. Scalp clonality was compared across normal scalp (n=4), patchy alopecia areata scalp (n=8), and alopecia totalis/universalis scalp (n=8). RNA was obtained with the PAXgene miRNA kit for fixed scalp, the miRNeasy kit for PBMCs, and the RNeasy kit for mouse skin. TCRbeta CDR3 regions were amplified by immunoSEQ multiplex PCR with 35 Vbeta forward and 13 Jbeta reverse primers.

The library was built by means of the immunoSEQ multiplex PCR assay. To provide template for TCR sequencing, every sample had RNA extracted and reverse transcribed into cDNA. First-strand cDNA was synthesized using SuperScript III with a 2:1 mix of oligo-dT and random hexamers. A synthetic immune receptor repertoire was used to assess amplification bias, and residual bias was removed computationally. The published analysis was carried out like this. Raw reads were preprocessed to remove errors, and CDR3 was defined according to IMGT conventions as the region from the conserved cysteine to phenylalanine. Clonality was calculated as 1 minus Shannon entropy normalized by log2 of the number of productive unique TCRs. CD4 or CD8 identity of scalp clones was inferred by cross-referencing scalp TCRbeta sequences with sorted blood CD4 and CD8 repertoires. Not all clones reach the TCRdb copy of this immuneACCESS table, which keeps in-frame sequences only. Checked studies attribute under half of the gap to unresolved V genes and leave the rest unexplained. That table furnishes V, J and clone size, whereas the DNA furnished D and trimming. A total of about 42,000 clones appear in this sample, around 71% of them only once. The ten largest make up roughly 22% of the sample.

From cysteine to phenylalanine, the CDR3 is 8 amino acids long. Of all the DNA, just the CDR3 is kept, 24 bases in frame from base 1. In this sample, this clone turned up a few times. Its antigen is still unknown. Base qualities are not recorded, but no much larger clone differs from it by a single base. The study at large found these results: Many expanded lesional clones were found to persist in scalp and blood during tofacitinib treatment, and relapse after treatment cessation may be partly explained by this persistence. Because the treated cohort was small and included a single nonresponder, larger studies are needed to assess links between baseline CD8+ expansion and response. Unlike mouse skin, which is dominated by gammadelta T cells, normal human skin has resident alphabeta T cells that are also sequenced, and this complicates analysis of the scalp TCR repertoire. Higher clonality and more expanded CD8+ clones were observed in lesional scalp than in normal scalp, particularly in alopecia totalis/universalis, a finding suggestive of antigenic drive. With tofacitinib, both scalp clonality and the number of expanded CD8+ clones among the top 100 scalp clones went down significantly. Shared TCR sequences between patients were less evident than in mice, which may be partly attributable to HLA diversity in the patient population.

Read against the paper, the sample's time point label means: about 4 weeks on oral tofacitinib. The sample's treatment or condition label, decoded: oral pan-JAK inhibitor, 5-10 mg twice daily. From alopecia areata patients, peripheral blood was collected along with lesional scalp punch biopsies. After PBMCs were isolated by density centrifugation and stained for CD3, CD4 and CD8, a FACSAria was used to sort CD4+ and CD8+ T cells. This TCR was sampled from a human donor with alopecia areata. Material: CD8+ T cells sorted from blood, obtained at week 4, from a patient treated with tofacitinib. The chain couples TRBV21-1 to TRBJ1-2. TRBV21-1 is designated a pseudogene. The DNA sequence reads TGTGCCACCTTCGGTTACACCTTC. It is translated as CATFGYTF.